The 29 T cell receptor beta chains below all came from one sample that was sequenced in a study of CD8 T cells in ankylosing spondylitis. TCRdb called the 5' RACE reads again in MiXCR, with one record for every CDR3 protein. The table records about 92,000 distinct CDR3 sequences, roughly 10% of them present only once. Sequencing was carried out using blood, either unsorted or a sorted T cell fraction (not recorded which). The receptor set was obtained from a male donor with ankylosing spondylitis or in good health (not recorded which).

This clonotype was detected many times. The rearrangement joins TRBV28 to TRBJ2-3; TRBD1 agrees at 8 bases. This CDR3 comprises 16 residues. Looked up from germline, CDR1 is MDHEN and CDR2 is SYDVKM. V shed 6 bases and J 1 base; nucleotides not matched to a gene: 9. CDR3 in DNA: TGTGCCAGCAGAACTCCAGGGGGCGCAGGCACAGATACGCAGTATTTT. This encodes CASRTPGGAGTDTQYF.

This clonotype was observed many times. This chain links TRBV29-1 with TRBJ2-7, with 11 bases lining up with TRBD1. Trimming at V came to 6 bases and at J to 2 bases, leaving 6 bases not matched to a gene. Germline lookup yields CDR1 SQVTM and CDR2 ANQGSEA. The length of the CDR3 is 14 residues. CDR3 in amino acids: CSVAGTGGPYEQYF. The CDR3 DNA reads TGCAGCGTCGCCGGGACAGGGGGTCCCTACGAGCAGTACTTC.

This clonotype was detected ten times or more. V and J are TRBV5-1 and TRBJ2-3, with 12 bases matching TRBD2. The V segment lost 5 bases and the J segment 6 bases; nucleotides outside the gene matches: 13. Germline V gene sequence: CDR1 SGHRS, CDR2 YFSETQ. The CDR3 contains 17 residues. This CDR3 is CASSLQPGLAGFDTQYF. The CDR3 DNA follows: TGCGCCAGCAGTTTACAACCGGGACTAGCGGGTTTCGATACGCAGTATTTT. Using reference TRBV5-1 and TRBJ2-3 for the parts outside the CDR3, the full variable domain is KAGVTQTPRYLIKTRGQQVTLSCSPISGHRSVSWYQQTPGQGLQFLFEYFSETQRNKGNFPGRFSGRQFSNSRSEMNVSTLELGDSALYLCASSLQPGLAGFDTQYFGPGTRLTVL.

CDR3 coding DNA: TGTGCCACCCTGGACAGAGCAGACTGCGAGCAGTACTTC. Translated: CATLDRADCEQYF. The rearrangement uses TRBV28 and TRBJ2-7; maybe TRBD1 (6 bases). This CDR3 comprises 13 residues. V was pared by 10 bases and J by 6 bases, with 19 bases between. Germline V gene data show CDR1 as MDHEN and CDR2 as SYDVKM.

This clonotype was counted at least ten times. The chain has TRBV20-1 and TRBJ2-1; D remains ambiguous. V dropped 3 bases and J dropped 7 bases, with 7 bases sitting between them. Looked up from germline, CDR1 is DFQATT and CDR2 is SNEGSKA (reference sequence). The CDR3 has 11 residues. The CDR3 region has the DNA TGCAGTGCTAGGAGAAGGAATGAGCAGTTCTTC. As protein: CSARRRNEQFF.

This clonotype was seen at least ten times. The chain uses TRBV12-3 or TRBV12-4 and TRBJ2-1, with D perhaps TRBD1 (5 bases). There are 15 residues in the CDR3. V lost 1 base, J lost 5 bases, and 12 bases lay in between. Written as DNA, the CDR3 is TGTGCCAGCAGTTTAGTGGCAGGGCTCCACAATGAGCAGTTCTTC. This codes for CASSLVAGLHNEQFF.

This clonotype has ten or more counts. V is TRBV6-5 and J is TRBJ2-1; D perhaps matches TRBD1 (6 bases). Trimming removed 2 bases at V and 5 bases at J, with 10 bases between. This CDR3 has 14 amino acids. CDR1 and CDR2 (germline): MNHEY, SVGAGI. The CDR3 DNA sequence: TGTGCCAGCAGTTACCCGGCAGGGGACAATGAGCAGTTCTTC. Amino acid sequence: CASSYPAGDNEQFF.

This clonotype was picked up a small number of times. The rearrangement joins TRBV28 to TRBJ2-3; D is perhaps TRBD1 (6 bases). V was trimmed by 5 bases and J by 5 bases, leaving 14 bases between them. Looked up from germline, CDR1 is MDHEN and CDR2 is SYDVKM. This CDR3 has 14 amino acids. As DNA, the CDR3 is TGTGCCAGCAGTCCCCGAAAGGGGGTAGATACGCAGTATTTT. It is translated as CASSPRKGVDTQYF.

This clonotype was seen at least ten times. The chain is built from TRBV3-1 and TRBJ2-5; D could derive from TRBD1 or TRBD2 (6 bases each). The CDR3 extends over 15 amino acids. Germline CDR1 is LGHDT and CDR2 is YNNKEL (reference sequence). V lost 0 bases and J lost 5, with 13 bases in between. The CDR3 DNA is TGTGCCAGCAGCCAAGATCCGGGGGCACAGGAGACCCAGTACTTC. Translated: CASSQDPGAQETQYF.

This clonotype was found a few times. This rearrangement joins TRBV27 to TRBJ2-1, with TRBD2 matching 7 bases. V trimming: 4 bases; J trimming: 10 bases; junction bases outside the gene matches: 4. The CDR3 loop spans 12 amino acids. Germline lookup yields CDR1 MNHEY and CDR2 SMNVEV (reference sequence). CDR3 nucleotides: TGTGCCAGCAGTTGGGAAGCGGGGGAGCAGTTCTTC. Its protein is CASSWEAGEQFF.

The chain has TRBV7-9 and TRBJ1-4; possible D gene TRBD1, 5 bases. Germline V gene data show CDR1 as SEHNR and CDR2 as FQNEAQ (reference sequence). Trimming stripped 5 bases from V and 7 bases from J, with 8 bases between. CDR3 length equals 12 residues. The CDR3 spells CASSAGTEKLFF. CDR3 sequence (DNA): TGTGCCAGCAGCGCGGGGACTGAAAAACTGTTTTTT.

This clonotype was detected many times. The CDR3 coding sequence is TGTGCCAGCAGGCATCGTGGCAGGGGTATCGATGAGCAGTTCTTC. Amino acid sequence: CASRHRGRGIDEQFF. The chain combines TRBV27 with TRBJ2-1, with a possible D match to TRBD1 (6 bases). The CDR3 consists of 15 residues. Germline-derived CDR1 and CDR2 are MNHEY and SMNVEV (reference sequence). The germline V and J ends were trimmed by 6 bases and 8 bases, with 20 bases remaining between them.

This clonotype was recorded a few times. The chain joins TRBV6-1 to TRBJ2-3; maybe TRBD2 (5 bases). V lost 5 bases, J lost 1 base, and 10 bases lay in between. Germline V lookup: CDR1 MNHNS, CDR2 SASEGT. The CDR3 covers 14 residues. The DNA of the CDR3 is TGTGCCAGCAGTCGCCTGAGGGGCACAGATACGCAGTATTTT. This gives the protein CASSRLRGTDTQYF.

There are many counts of this clonotype. This chain connects TRBV5-1 to TRBJ1-2, with no clear D. V lost 1 base and J 0 bases, leaving 10 bases between the germline ends. The germline V gene encodes CDR1 SGHRS and CDR2 YFSETQ. CDR3 length equals 15 residues. The CDR3 DNA is TGCGCCAGCAGCTTGTCGGCAGGACCTAACTATGGCTACACCTTC. Its translation is CASSLSAGPNYGYTF.

The gene calls are TRBV5-6 and TRBJ1-5; no clear D gene. Germline V CDR1 and CDR2: SGHDT, YYEEEE. CDR3 length equals 15 residues. V was cut by 5 bases and J by 2 bases, with 14 bases left in between. The CDR3 bases are TGTGCCAGCAGAGAGGGAGGGATAGGCAATCAGCCCCAGCATTTT. Translated, it gives CASREGGIGNQPQHF.

This clonotype was picked up many times. The CDR3 DNA follows: TGCAGTGCTAGCCAAAGGTCTGAAAAACTGTTTTTT. Translating it yields CSASQRSEKLFF. This sequence joins TRBV20-1 and TRBJ1-4; D not resolved. Germline V lookup: CDR1 DFQATT, CDR2 SNEGSKA (reference sequence). V was cut by 3 bases and J by 7 bases, with 9 bases left in between. This CDR3 spans 12 amino acids.

A word on this clonotype: A much more abundant neighbour one base away suggests this may be a read error. The chain employs TRBV20-1 and TRBJ2-7, with TRBD2 matching 7 bases. Trimming took 3 bases from V and 5 from J; bases not matched to a gene: 13. The CDR3 length is 15 residues. Germline V gene sequence: CDR1 DFQATT, CDR2 SNEGSKA (reference sequence). CDR3 DNA: TGCAGTGCTAGCCCCCGGCGGGGGATCCCCCACGAGCAGTACTTC. It yields the protein CSASPRRGIPHEQYF.

This clonotype was counted at least ten times. This chain joins TRBV12-3 or TRBV12-4 and TRBJ2-2; D is uncertain. V was clipped by 1 base and J by 4 bases, with 13 bases between them. The CDR3 is 16 residues long. CDR3 residues: CASSLGARSFTGELFF. For the CDR3, the DNA is TGTGCCAGCAGTTTAGGGGCTAGGTCATTCACCGGGGAGCTGTTTTTT.

This clonotype has ten or more counts. The chain carries TRBV15 and TRBJ2-7; no clear D. Germline-derived CDR1 and CDR2 are LNHNV and YYDKDF (reference sequence). This CDR3 spans 14 amino acids. The V end was cut by 3 bases, the J end by 8 bases, with 17 bases between. The CDR3 DNA is TGTGCCACCAGCAGGATGAAGACTGATAGTCAGCAGTACTTC. It yields the protein CATSRMKTDSQQYF.

The table lists this clonotype with many counts. The chain uses TRBV7-9 and TRBJ1-6; 7 nucleotides match TRBD1. The germline CDR1 and CDR2 sequences are SEHNR and FQNEAQ (reference sequence). The CDR3 spans 14 residues. V lost 5 bases, J lost 5 bases, and 3 bases stayed unmatched. CDR3 amino acids: CASSGDSDNSPLHF. Here the CDR3 DNA reads TGTGCCAGCAGCGGGGACAGTGATAATTCACCCCTCCACTTT.

In this sample, this clonotype turned up many times. V gene TRBV19 combines with J gene TRBJ2-5; D ambiguous. V was trimmed by 6 bases and J by 4 bases, leaving 12 bases between them. The CDR3 extends over 13 amino acids. Germline CDR1 LNHDA, CDR2 SQIVND (reference sequence). CDR3 sequence: CASSGGRGETQYF. CDR3 in DNA: TGTGCCAGTAGCGGCGGACGTGGAGAGACCCAGTACTTC.

This clonotype was seen at least ten times. The chain uses TRBV27 and TRBJ2-5; 8 nucleotides agree with TRBD1. CDR3 length: 13 residues. V lost 5 bases, J lost 9 bases, and 8 bases stayed unmatched. Germline-derived CDR1 and CDR2 are MNHEY and SMNVEV (reference sequence). DNA of the CDR3: TGTGCCAGCAGTCAAGACAGGGGTAAGGCCCAGTACTTC. Its translation is CASSQDRGKAQYF.

This clonotype appeared many times. The chain carries TRBV15 and TRBJ2-6; 7 nucleotides line up with TRBD1. CDR1 is LNHNV, CDR2 YYDKDF, per germline (reference sequence). CDR3 length equals 17 residues. The V segment lost 8 bases and the J segment 4 bases; nucleotides outside the gene matches: 14. The chain's CDR3 is CATGLGQLQFGANVLTF. In DNA, the CDR3 is TGTGCCACCGGATTGGGACAGTTACAATTCGGGGCCAACGTCCTGACTTTC.

This clonotype was counted many times. The chain recombines TRBV28 with TRBJ2-5; the match to TRBD2 covers 11 bases. The CDR3 is 16 residues long. The germline CDR1 and CDR2 sequences are MDHEN and SYDVKM. The V and J ends lost 3 bases and 2 bases, in that order; junction bases with no gene match: 5. The CDR3 DNA reads as TGTGCCAGCAGTTTGTCTAGCGGGGGGTTACAAGAGACCCAGTACTTC. It specifies CASSLSSGGLQETQYF.

This clonotype was found many times. The chain employs TRBV29-1 and TRBJ2-3; the match to TRBD2 covers 13 bases. CDR3 length: 15 residues. Germline values: CDR1 SQVTM, CDR2 ANQGSEA. The J segment lost 6 bases and the V segment lost 1 base, leaving 4 bases of the junction unmatched. Here the CDR3 reads CSVEGGGLAGDTQYF. Here the CDR3 DNA reads TGCAGCGTTGAAGGCGGGGGACTAGCGGGGGATACGCAGTATTTT.

At least ten counts were recorded for this clonotype. The chain has TRBV13 and TRBJ2-7; no clear D. The CDR3 extends over 14 amino acids. The germline V and J ends were trimmed by 5 bases and 6 bases, with 17 bases remaining between them. Per the germline V gene, CDR1 is PRHDT and CDR2 is FYEKMQ (reference sequence). Here the CDR3 reads CASSPLAGRREQYF. In DNA form, the CDR3 reads TGTGCCAGCAGCCCCCTGGCAGGTAGGCGCGAGCAGTACTTC.

CDR3 amino acids: CASSSYGTGENNEQFF. The DNA for the CDR3 is TGTGCCAGCAGTTCCTACGGGACAGGGGAAAACAATGAGCAGTTCTTC. This chain joins TRBV12-3 or TRBV12-4 and TRBJ2-1, with 10 bases aligning to TRBD1. V lost 4 bases and J lost 5; bases outside the gene matches: 8. There are 16 residues in the CDR3.

V and J are TRBV14 and TRBJ2-7; D unclear. The V end was cut by 0 bases, the J end by 5 bases, with 11 bases between. The CDR3 runs to 14 residues. Germline CDR1 SGHDN, CDR2 FVKESK. The CDR3 region is CASSQDLRSHEQYF. CDR3 sequence (DNA): TGTGCCAGCAGCCAAGATCTGAGGTCCCACGAGCAGTACTTC.

This clonotype was seen many times. The junction and the germline gene differ at one end; a read error may be behind it. The chain is built from TRBV29-1 and TRBJ1-1; D call uncertain. CDR3 length: 12 residues. In germline, CDR1 is SQVTM, CDR2 ANQGSEA. The CDR3 loop reads CSVDALNTEAFF. The CDR3 DNA reads as TGCAGCGTTGACGCCTTGAATACTGAAGCTTTCTTT.